This T cell receptor (beta chain) is from a study of blood T cell repertoires in COVID-19. From germline, CDR1 is SGHRS and CDR2 YFSETQ. Deletions cut 4 bases from V and 5 bases from J, with 19 bases between. CDR3 length equals 16 residues. In the authors' workflow: Using reference gene primer amplification, nucleated cell counts were estimated. Data came from immunoSEQ multiplex PCR; TCRdb stores just in-frame clones and leaves some out. V and J calls plus clone size are reproduced from that table; the DNA served to infer D and trimming. The repertoire holds over 50,000 clones, with about 91% as singletons.

J is TRBJ2-1 and V is TRBV5-1, with a possible D match to TRBD1 (6 bases). Specimen: peripheral blood. This receptor was taken from a man aged 45-65 years with active COVID-19. The CDR3 spells CASSGQGPPIDNEQFF. The DNA of the CDR3 is TGCGCCAGCAGCGGGCAGGGGCCGCCAATAGACAATGAGCAGTTCTTC.